This T cell receptor (beta chain) stems from a study of blood T cell repertoires in COVID-19 (TCRdb year 2020). Regarding the research as a whole: Samples from collaborators originated in the United States, Italy and Spain and spanned both the acute and convalescent phases of COVID-19. The material from the prospective study consisted of cDNA or gDNA derived from T cells, B-cell-depleted T cells, or PBMCs. Subjects who had been exposed to COVID-19, were actively infected with it, or had recovered from it provided the deeply sampled blood TCRbeta repertoires that made up the dataset. The repertoires were released in a freely available public database meant as a resource for research on the immune response to SARS-CoV-2. Samples were obtained from the ongoing ImmuneRACE study (first 160 participants) and from over 1,000 subjects provided by 6 global collaborators. Sample metadata almost always included a de-identified subject ID, COVID-19 status, age in years and sex. Where available, HLA class I and class II types were taken from metadata supplied by the sample provider and were not determined by assay-based typing.

Results the study describes overall, beyond this receptor: The amount of clinical and demographic metadata varied by source and participant and was provided uncurated.

Counted from cysteine to phenylalanine, this CDR3 has 14 amino acids. Left in the record is the CDR3 DNA by itself, 42 bases read in frame from the first base. V is trimmed back by 3 bases and J by 2 bases, and the junction contains 1 base that no gene match accounts for. CDR1 and CDR2, looked up from the germline V gene (reference sequence), are LNHNV and YYDKDF. One collaborating source in Seattle enrolled patients while the patients were actively infected and followed the patients over time throughout the course of disease. Collaborating institutions collected whole blood in K2EDTA tubes following their own protocols. Collaborator samples were shipped for TCRbeta analysis as frozen whole blood, isolated PBMCs, or DNA extracted from either sample type. The immunoSEQ Assay, a bias-controlled multiplex PCR, was used to amplify TCRbeta CDR3 regions from genomic DNA. Processing in the source paper ran as follows. The number of nucleated cells in each sample was estimated from the amplification of reference gene primers within the assay. Sequence reads were collapsed and filtered to measure the absolute abundance of every unique TCRbeta CDR3 rearrangement. For each sample, productive Simpson clonality was calculated as the square root of Simpson's diversity index over productive rearrangements. Drawn from immuneACCESS, this table holds only the in-frame rearrangements with V and J called that TCRdb kept. Clones are partly lost; checked studies trace under half to an unresolved V gene and leave the rest unexplained. The V and J calls and the clone size are those of that table, but D and trimming were determined from the DNA. Across this sample there are tens of thousands of clones, with 89% seen only once. The ten largest clones take up under 5.5% of the sample.

As concerns this clone: No cognate antigen has been identified for it. The sample holds no much larger clone one base away, and base qualities are not on file.

This receptor chain uses TRBV15 and TRBJ2-7; 10 bases in the junction line up with TRBD2. The TCR originated in a man between 60 and 70 years old with COVID-19, enrolled during active disease. The sample was peripheral blood. The CDR3: CATSSTSGTYEQYF. The nucleotide sequence reads as follows: TGTGCCACCAGCAGCACTAGCGGGACCTACGAGCAGTACTTC.